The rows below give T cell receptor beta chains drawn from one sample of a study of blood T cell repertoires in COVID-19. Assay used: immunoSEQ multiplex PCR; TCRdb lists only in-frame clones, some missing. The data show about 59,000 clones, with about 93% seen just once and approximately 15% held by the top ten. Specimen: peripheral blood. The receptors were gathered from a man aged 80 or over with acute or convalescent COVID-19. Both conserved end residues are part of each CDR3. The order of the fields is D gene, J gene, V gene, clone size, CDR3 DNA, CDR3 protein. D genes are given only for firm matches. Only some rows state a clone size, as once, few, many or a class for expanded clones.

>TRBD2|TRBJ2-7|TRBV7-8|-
TGTGCCAGCAGCTTACGGGGGGACTACGAGCAGTACTTC
CASSLRGDYEQYF
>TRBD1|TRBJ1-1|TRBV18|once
TGTGCCAGCTCACCACCTACAGGGGTCACTGAAGCTTTCTTT
CASSPPTGVTEAFF
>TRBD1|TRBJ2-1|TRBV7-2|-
TGTGCCAGCAGCCCCCGGACAGGGGCCCTAATATACAATGAGCAGTTCTTC
CASSPRTGALIYNEQFF
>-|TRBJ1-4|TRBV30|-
TGTGCCTGGGACGGGAATGAAAAACTGTTTTTT
CAWDGNEKLFF
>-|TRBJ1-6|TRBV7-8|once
TGTGCCAGCAGCTTAGGGCGGGATTCACCCCTCCACTTT
CASSLGRDSPLHF
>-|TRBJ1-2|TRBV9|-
TGTGCCAGCAGCCCAGCGGGGAACTATGGCTACACCTTC
CASSPAGNYGYTF
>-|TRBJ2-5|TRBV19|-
TGTGCCAGTAGTCCCTTAGCGGAACCCGGAGAGACCCAGTACTTC
CASSPLAEPGETQYF
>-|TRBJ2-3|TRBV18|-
TGTGCCAGCTCACCACGGCCTGGTATTGGTGATACGCAGTATTTT
CASSPRPGIGDTQYF
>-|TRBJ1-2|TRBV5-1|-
TGCGCCAGCAGCTTGGGATTTACGGGGAACTATGGCTACACCTTC
CASSLGFTGNYGYTF
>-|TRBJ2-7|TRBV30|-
TGTGCCTGGGGACTTGCTTCCGAGCAGTACTTC
CAWGLASEQYF